This T cell receptor (beta chain) was found in a study of T cells after yellow fever vaccination. Trimming cost V 6 bases and J 7 bases, with 16 bases left between them. Germline V gene sequence: CDR1 MNHEY, CDR2 SMNVEV (reference sequence). The length of the CDR3 is 14 residues. This clonotype was counted many times. TCRdb reanalysed the 5' RACE reads using MiXCR and keeps one entry per CDR3 protein. This sample has some 500,000 distinct CDR3 sequences, with roughly 13% found just once. The specimen was PBMCs, collected on the day of the yellow fever booster vaccination. The origin of this receptor is a man under 40 who received the YFV17D yellow fever vaccine. The chain employs TRBV27 and TRBJ2-1, with D tentatively TRBD2 (6 bases). CDR3 nucleotide sequence: TGTGCCAGCAGCCGCGGGGTGCGGAAGAATGAGCAGTTCTTC. This sequence encodes CASSRGVRKNEQFF.